This TCR beta chain was profiled in a study of shared clonotypes between healthy human individuals. Notes on the study in general: Compared with clonotypes that all four donors shared, non-shared clonotypes had lower generation probabilities.

In the case of this clone: Its target is not known.

The length of the CDR3 is 14 residues. The V and J ends lost 4 bases and 2 bases, in that order; junction bases with no gene match: 4. Germline V CDR1 and CDR2: SGHVS, FQNEAQ. Produced via immunoSEQ multiplex PCR; TCRdb's table is partial and in-frame only. The sample has about 2 million clones; around 96% are singletons. Naive CD8 cells lacked CD45RO, underwent positive selection for CCR7 and left out terminally differentiated effector memory CD45RA+ cells. Material for sequencing was naive CD8+ T cells sorted from blood. The sequence came from a man younger than 35 in good health. The chain employs TRBV7-8 and TRBJ2-7; 8 nucleotides align to TRBD1. The CDR3 region has the DNA TGTGCCAGCAGCTGGGGGACAGGAGCCTACGAGCAGTACTTC. Protein sequence: CASSWGTGAYEQYF.